The rows below give T cell receptor beta chains drawn from one sample of a study of cytomegalovirus exposure and HLA in healthy donors. Method: immunoSEQ multiplex PCR; TCRdb's copy keeps in-frame clones and lacks some. The sample holds 110,000 to 150,000 clones; 70% are singletons and the top ten take roughly 1.9%. The sample consisted of PBMCs. All receptors come from a woman aged 60-75 years in good health and CMV-seropositive. The CDR3 runs from the conserved cysteine through the conserved F or W. The D gene is left open where the match is weak. For some rows the clone size is stated as once, few or many, or as a class when expanded; others skip it.

len	v_gene	abundance	j_gene	d_gene	CDR3nt	CDR3aa
15	TRBV18	once	TRBJ2-7	NA	TGTGCCAGCTCATCCTCCGGGACACCTCTGCACGAGCAGTACTTC	CASSSSGTPLHEQYF
14	TRBV7-9	NA	TRBJ1-1	TRBD1	TGTGCCAGCAGCCATTCAGGGGGAAGAACTGAAGCTTTCTTT	CASSHSGGRTEAFF
15	TRBV5-1	NA	TRBJ2-7	TRBD2	TGCGCCAGCAGCTCACTAGCGGGAGCTCTGTACGAGCAGTACTTC	CASSSLAGALYEQYF
16	TRBV5-1	few	TRBJ2-2	TRBD2	TGCGCCAGCAGCTGGACTAGCGGGAGGGACACCGGGGAGCTGTTTTTT	CASSWTSGRDTGELFF
14	TRBV5-1	NA	TRBJ2-7	NA	TGCGCCAGCACCCTGACAGATCCGACCTACGAGCAGTACTTC	CASTLTDPTYEQYF
18	TRBV4-1	few	TRBJ1-4	NA	TGCGCCAGCAGCCAAGATAAGGTCTCGGACACAACTAATGAAAAACTGTTTTTT	CASSQDKVSDTTNEKLFF
16	TRBV4-1	NA	TRBJ1-1	TRBD1	TGCGCCAGCAGCCCCCGGGACAGTGGTGTGGTCACTGAAGCTTTCTTT	CASSPRDSGVVTEAFF
16	TRBV5-1	few	TRBJ1-3	TRBD1	TGCGCCAGCAGCTTGGGACAGGGGTTCTCTGGAAACACCATATATTTT	CASSLGQGFSGNTIYF
15	TRBV5-1	NA	TRBJ1-2	NA	TGCGCCAGCAGCTTGACTGGACAGTCTAACTATGGCTACACCTTC	CASSLTGQSNYGYTF
15	TRBV6-6	NA	TRBJ2-7	TRBD2	TGTGCCAGCAGTTACACTAGCGGGAGTTCCTACGAGCAGTACTTC	CASSYTSGSSYEQYF
15	TRBV6-6	NA	TRBJ2-5	NA	TGTGCCAGCAGTTACTACAGGGAGGGTCGAGAGACCCAGTACTTC	CASSYYREGRETQYF
13	TRBV6-6	NA	TRBJ2-7	NA	TGTGCCAGCAGTTACTCAGGGGACTACGAGCAGTACTTC	CASSYSGDYEQYF
15	TRBV27	few	TRBJ2-7	TRBD1	TGTGCCAGCAGTTTAGGAGTAACAGGGGGCTACGAGCAGTACTTC	CASSLGVTGGYEQYF
15	TRBV5-1	NA	TRBJ1-1	NA	TGCGCCAGCAGCTTGGGACAGCTCATGAACACTGAAGCTTTCTTT	CASSLGQLMNTEAFF
13	TRBV5-1	once	TRBJ2-4	NA	TGCGCCAGCAGCTTGGAAGGGGAGGACATTCAGTACTTC	CASSLEGEDIQYF
14	TRBV28	few	TRBJ2-7	NA	TGTGCCAGCAAAAGGTCCGGGAATCGATACGAGCAGTACTTC	CASKRSGNRYEQYF
13	TRBV10-3	few	TRBJ2-7	NA	TGTGCCATCAGTGGGAGCGGGCGGAGTGAGCAGTACTTC	CAISGSGRSEQYF
14	TRBV5-1	NA	TRBJ2-7	TRBD2	TGCGCCAGCAGCTTGTGGGCTAGCGGCTACGAGCAGTACTTC	CASSLWASGYEQYF
13	TRBV6-6	NA	TRBJ1-3	NA	TGTGCCAGCAGTCCCCCGCAGGGAAACACCATATATTTT	CASSPPQGNTIYF
15	TRBV5-6	NA	TRBJ1-2	NA	TGTGCCAGCAGCCCACGTCCCCAGGGGACCTATGGCTACACCTTC	CASSPRPQGTYGYTF
13	TRBV28	once	TRBJ1-4	NA	TGTGCCAGCAAAGGCCAGGGAAATGGAAAACTGTTTTTT	CASKGQGNGKLFF
14	TRBV19	NA	TRBJ2-7	TRBD1	TGTGCCAGTAGTCTCGGGACAGGGGAGTACGAGCAGTACTTC	CASSLGTGEYEQYF
15	TRBV15	few	TRBJ2-7	TRBD1	TGTGCCACCAGCAGAGATGAGGGGGCAACCTACGAGCAGTACTTC	CATSRDEGATYEQYF
15	TRBV30	NA	TRBJ2-7	TRBD1	TGTGCCTGGAGTCTGTCGGAGTACAGGGGAGACGAGCAGTACTTC	CAWSLSEYRGDEQYF
14	TRBV27	once	TRBJ2-2	TRBD1	TGTGCCAGCAGGCGGGACAGGGGAACCGGGGAGCTGTTTTTT	CASRRDRGTGELFF
15	TRBV6-7	NA	TRBJ2-3	NA	TGTGCCAGCAGTTACGACAGTCTCCCCACAGATACGCAGTATTTT	CASSYDSLPTDTQYF
15	TRBV19	NA	TRBJ2-1	TRBD2	TGTGCCAGCCGGCTCGGGACTAGCGGGACCAATGAGCAGTTCTTC	CASRLGTSGTNEQFF
13	TRBV6-1	NA	TRBJ2-7	NA	TGTGCCAGCGTTCGAGACCTAGGCGACGAGCAGTACTTC	CASVRDLGDEQYF
15	TRBV4-1	NA	TRBJ2-5	NA	TGCGCCAGCAGCCAAGGGTCTGCCACTCAAGAGACCCAGTACTTC	CASSQGSATQETQYF
14	TRBV18	NA	TRBJ1-5	TRBD1	TGTGCCAGCTCGACCGGGACAGGTGGTCAGCCCCAGCATTTT	CASSTGTGGQPQHF
15	TRBV28	NA	TRBJ1-1	TRBD1	TGTGCCAGCAGTTTAGTTGGAGGGGGCAAGGGTGAAGCTTTCTTT	CASSLVGGGKGEAFF
14	TRBV5-6	NA	TRBJ1-1	NA	TGTGCCAGCAGCCCCAGGGTCATGAACACTGAAGCTTTCTTT	CASSPRVMNTEAFF
13	TRBV28	NA	TRBJ1-1	NA	TGTGCCAGCACCTCGTGGGGGGGTCATGAAGCTTTCTTT	CASTSWGGHEAFF
17	TRBV5-1	NA	TRBJ1-2	TRBD1	TGCGCCAGCAGCTACTTAACTGCGGGGACAGCACAAGATGGCTACACCTTC	CASSYLTAGTAQDGYTF
15	TRBV5-4	NA	TRBJ2-1	TRBD1	TGTGCCAGCAGCTTGGGACAGGGGGTCAACAATGAGCAGTTCTTC	CASSLGQGVNNEQFF
13	TRBV28	NA	TRBJ2-7	NA	TGTGCCAGCACCCCCCTTAGCTCCTACGAGCAGTACTTC	CASTPLSSYEQYF
15	TRBV5-1	few	TRBJ2-7	TRBD2	TGCGCCAGCAGCGTGACTAGCGGGAGTAGCTACGAGCAGTACTTC	CASSVTSGSSYEQYF
13	TRBV2	few	TRBJ1-4	TRBD1	TGTGCCAGCAGAATGGGACAGGGAGAAAAACTGTTTTTT	CASRMGQGEKLFF
16	TRBV5-6	NA	TRBJ2-4	TRBD1	TGTGCCAGCAGCATAACAGGGGCTTTAGCCAAAAACATTCAGTACTTC	CASSITGALAKNIQYF
13	TRBV5-4	NA	TRBJ1-2	NA	TGTGCCAGCAGCACGGACAGCAACTATGGCTACACCTTC	CASSTDSNYGYTF
13	TRBV2	NA	TRBJ1-1	NA	TGTGCCAGCAGTGAGGGCCCGAACACTGAAGCTTTCTTT	CASSEGPNTEAFF
14	TRBV7-2	NA	TRBJ2-3	TRBD2	TGTGCCAGCAGCACACTAGCGGGAGCTAGTACGCAGTATTTT	CASSTLAGASTQYF
15	TRBV28	NA	TRBJ2-3	TRBD1	TGTGCCAGCAGTCCAGGGGACAGTAGCACAGATACGCAGTATTTT	CASSPGDSSTDTQYF
13	TRBV28	NA	TRBJ1-5	NA	TGTGCCAGCACCCTGACATCTTTTCAGCCCCAGCATTTT	CASTLTSFQPQHF
13	TRBV19	NA	TRBJ2-5	NA	TGTGCCAGTAGTAGGATTAGGGGAGAGACCCAGTACTTC	CASSRIRGETQYF
14	TRBV10-3	NA	TRBJ2-5	NA	TGTGCCATCAGGAGATCGGAGAAACAAGAGACCCAGTACTTC	CAIRRSEKQETQYF
15	TRBV15	NA	TRBJ1-5	NA	TGTGCCACCAGCAGAGAGCAGGGGATCCGGGAGCCCCAGCATTTT	CATSREQGIREPQHF
15	TRBV9	NA	TRBJ1-1	NA	TGTGCCAGCAGCGACCAGGGAGGGGTGAACACTGAAGCTTTCTTT	CASSDQGGVNTEAFF
15	TRBV6-5	NA	TRBJ1-5	TRBD1	TGTGCCAGCAGTTGGGACAGGGGAAGCAATCAGCCCCAGCATTTT	CASSWDRGSNQPQHF
15	TRBV19	NA	TRBJ1-2	TRBD1	TGTGCCAGTAGTACACGGGCCAGGGGGGACTATGGCTACACCTTC	CASSTRARGDYGYTF
13	TRBV14	once	TRBJ2-7	NA	TGTGCCAGCAGCCCATCCAGGTTAGACGAGCAGTACTTC	CASSPSRLDEQYF
16	TRBV28	NA	TRBJ1-1	NA	TGTGCCAGCAGCCTGGGCAGGGTTGGTCGGAACACTGAAGCTTTCTTT	CASSLGRVGRNTEAFF
13	TRBV28	once	TRBJ1-2	NA	TGTGCCAGCAGTTGGACAGCCGTCCCTGGCTACACCTTC	CASSWTAVPGYTF
17	TRBV5-4	NA	TRBJ2-1	TRBD2	TGTGCCAGCAGCAGAAGACTAGCGGGAGGGCAAATAAAGGGGCAGTTCTTC	CASSRRLAGGQIKGQFF
12	TRBV5-1	NA	TRBJ2-5	NA	TGCGCCAACCCAGGGGACCAAGAGACCCAGTACTTC	CANPGDQETQYF
13	TRBV10-1	NA	TRBJ1-2	TRBD1	TGCGCCAGCAGCTCGACAGGGAACTATGGCTACACCTTC	CASSSTGNYGYTF
14	TRBV6-1	once	TRBJ1-4	NA	TGTGCCAGCAGTACAGGGCTAACTAATGAAAAACTGTTTTTT	CASSTGLTNEKLFF